This is a list of T cell receptor beta chains from one sample in a study of blood T cell repertoires in COVID-19. Assay used: immunoSEQ multiplex PCR; TCRdb lists only in-frame clones, some missing. This sample yields 270,000 or so clones, of which less than 85% are seen a single time; 3.1% belongs to the top ten. Material: peripheral blood. These receptors came from a woman in her late teens or twenties with acute or convalescent COVID-19. The CDR3 runs from the conserved cysteine through the conserved F or W. The order of the fields is clone size, V gene, J gene, D gene, CDR3 protein, CDR3 DNA. A D gene is named only where the DNA matches it firmly. Clone size is shown for a subset of rows, as once, few, many or a class of expanded clone.

-	TRBV14	TRBJ1-6	-	CASSQDLRNNSPLHF	TGTGCCAGCAGCCAAGATCTGAGAAATAATTCACCCCTCCACTTT
few	TRBV10-3	TRBJ1-5	-	CAISESPEPQPQHF	TGTGCCATCAGTGAGTCTCCAGAACCGCAGCCCCAGCATTTT
-	TRBV2	TRBJ2-7	TRBD2	CASSDIAGDYEQYF	TGTGCCAGCAGTGATATAGCGGGAGATTACGAGCAGTACTTC
-	TRBV7-8	TRBJ2-1	-	CASSLGGREGSNEQFF	TGTGCCAGCAGCTTAGGGGGCAGGGAAGGCTCAAATGAGCAGTTCTTC
-	TRBV27	TRBJ2-3	-	CASQRAVGTDTQYF	TGTGCCAGCCAGCGGGCGGTAGGCACAGATACGCAGTATTTT
-	TRBV27	TRBJ2-3	-	CASSSTRQGLSTDTQYF	TGTGCCAGCAGTTCTACTCGACAGGGACTTAGCACAGATACGCAGTATTTT
once	TRBV10-3	TRBJ2-3	-	CAISGTTDTQYF	TGTGCCATCAGTGGTACAACAGATACGCAGTATTTT
-	TRBV2	TRBJ2-3	TRBD1	CASSRQGASTDTQYF	TGTGCCAGCAGTAGACAGGGGGCTAGCACAGATACGCAGTATTTT
-	TRBV28	TRBJ2-7	-	CASSSLTGGYEQYF	TGTGCCAGCAGTTCACTGACTGGAGGCTACGAGCAGTACTTC
-	TRBV24-1	TRBJ2-2	TRBD1	CATSRQGFTGELFF	TGTGCCACCAGTCGACAGGGGTTCACCGGGGAGCTGTTTTTT
-	TRBV7-9	TRBJ2-7	TRBD1	CASSPRTGQGVHEQYF	TGTGCCAGCAGTCCTAGAACCGGACAGGGGGTCCACGAGCAGTACTTC
-	TRBV9	TRBJ1-4	-	CASSVGGATNEKLFF	TGTGCCAGCAGCGTAGGCGGCGCAACTAATGAAAAACTGTTTTTT
-	TRBV20-1	TRBJ1-1	-	CSANPPGLAFF	TGCAGTGCAAACCCTCCGGGATTGGCTTTCTTT
-	TRBV29-1	TRBJ2-1	-	CSVVWGPVSYNEQFF	TGCAGCGTTGTATGGGGGCCGGTCTCCTACAATGAGCAGTTCTTC
-	TRBV7-2	TRBJ2-7	TRBD2	CASSLDWTSSYEQYF	TGTGCCAGCAGCCTTGATTGGACTAGCTCCTACGAGCAGTACTTC
-	TRBV2	TRBJ2-3	TRBD2	CASGWGWASGGTDTQYF	TGTGCCAGCGGGTGGGGTTGGGCTAGCGGGGGCACAGATACGCAGTATTTT
-	TRBV28	TRBJ1-2	TRBD1	CASSKTGGYTF	TGTGCCAGCAGTAAGACAGGGGGCTACACCTTC
-	TRBV18	TRBJ2-7	-	CASSPDQGYYEQYF	TGTGCCAGCTCACCGGACCAGGGGTACTACGAGCAGTACTTC
-	TRBV25-1	TRBJ1-4	-	CASRGTNEKLFF	TGTGCCAGTCGCGGAACTAATGAAAAACTGTTTTTT
many	TRBV2	TRBJ2-3	-	CASSGWGGHGTDTQYF	TGTGCCAGCAGTGGATGGGGGGGGCATGGAACAGATACGCAGTATTTT
-	TRBV6-5	TRBJ2-7	-	CASSYAAKYEQYF	TGTGCCAGCAGTTACGCCGCGAAGTACGAGCAGTACTTC
-	TRBV7-8	TRBJ2-4	TRBD1	CASSQVRGQGVKNIQYF	TGTGCCAGCAGCCAAGTGAGGGGACAGGGAGTCAAAAACATTCAGTACTTC
-	TRBV3-1/TRBV3-2	TRBJ2-1	-	CASSQVPIRSLQQFF	TGTGCCAGCAGCCAAGTCCCCATTCGGTCGTTGCAGCAGTTCTTC
-	TRBV28	TRBJ1-2	-	CASSLFPLNYGYTF	TGTGCCAGCAGTTTATTCCCCCTTAACTATGGCTACACCTTC
once	TRBV7-9	TRBJ1-1	-	CASSQSLTPEAFF	TGTGCCAGCAGCCAATCTCTTACTCCTGAAGCTTTCTTT
-	TRBV7-9	TRBJ1-3	-	CASSSLNSGNTIYF	TGTGCCAGCAGCTCCTTAAACTCTGGAAACACCATATATTTT
-	TRBV27	TRBJ2-7	-	CASSFGGGESYEQYF	TGTGCCAGCAGTTTTGGGGGGGGCGAGTCCTACGAGCAGTACTTC
-	TRBV3-1/TRBV3-2	TRBJ1-4	TRBD1	CASSSTGTGTPTTNEKLFF	TGTGCCAGCAGCTCCACCGGGACAGGGACCCCTACAACTAATGAAAAACTGTTTTTT
-	TRBV6-5	TRBJ2-5	-	CASSPAMGAETQYF	TGTGCCAGCAGCCCGGCGATGGGAGCGGAGACCCAGTACTTC
-	TRBV4-1	TRBJ2-1	TRBD2	CASSQGMGLAYNEQFF	TGCGCCAGCAGCCAAGGTATGGGACTAGCGTACAATGAGCAGTTCTTC
-	TRBV5-1	TRBJ2-1	-	CASSLVGRGVNEQFF	TGCGCCAGCAGCTTGGTTGGGCGGGGAGTGAATGAGCAGTTCTTC
-	TRBV21-1	TRBJ1-5	-	CASSNPGQGNGNSNQPQHF	TGTGCCAGCAGCAACCCTGGACAGGGGAACGGAAATAGCAATCAGCCCCAGCATTTT
once	TRBV19	TRBJ2-1	TRBD2	CASSIIGGGRADEQFF	TGTGCCAGTAGTATAATCGGGGGCGGGAGGGCTGATGAGCAGTTCTTC
-	TRBV30	TRBJ2-3	TRBD2	CAWSGSGVSTDTQYF	TGTGCCTGGAGTGGGAGCGGGGTTAGCACAGATACGCAGTATTTT
-	TRBV6-5	TRBJ1-1	TRBD1	CASNPRGRLFTEAFF	TGTGCCAGCAATCCCAGGGGGCGTTTGTTCACTGAAGCTTTCTTT
-	TRBV27	TRBJ1-2	-	CASSQRLSANYGYTF	TGTGCCAGCAGCCAACGACTGTCCGCTAACTATGGCTACACCTTC
-	TRBV7-2	TRBJ2-1	-	CASSSVEAPYNEQFF	TGTGCCAGCAGCTCGGTGGAGGCCCCCTACAATGAGCAGTTCTTC
-	TRBV27	TRBJ2-7	TRBD2	CASSPKLAGGYEQYF	TGTGCCAGCAGTCCGAAACTAGCGGGAGGTTACGAGCAGTACTTC
once	TRBV5-6	TRBJ2-1	TRBD1	CASSRDRGEISYNEQFF	TGTGCCAGCAGCCGGGACAGGGGAGAAATATCCTACAATGAGCAGTTCTTC
few	TRBV25-1	TRBJ2-5	TRBD1	CASSEYNRGEETQYF	TGTGCCAGCAGTGAATATAACAGGGGAGAAGAGACCCAGTACTTC
-	TRBV12-1	TRBJ2-5	-	CASSFALAGETQYF	TGTGCCAGCAGCTTTGCGTTAGCGGGGGAGACCCAGTACTTC
-	TRBV28	TRBJ1-1	-	CASSFMQRSTEAFF	TGTGCCAGCAGTTTTATGCAGAGGAGCACTGAAGCTTTCTTT
-	TRBV5-1	TRBJ2-2	-	CASSWGQGTGELFF	TGCGCCAGCAGCTGGGGGCAGGGCACCGGGGAGCTGTTTTTT
few	TRBV5-1	TRBJ2-3	-	CASSLGQAPTDTQYF	TGCGCCAGCAGCTTGGGACAGGCCCCCACAGATACGCAGTATTTT
-	TRBV12-1	TRBJ2-3	-	CASSAPGAGGPADTQYF	TGTGCCAGCAGCGCCCCCGGGGCGGGAGGGCCTGCAGATACGCAGTATTTT